This is a list of T cell receptor beta chains from one sample in a study of T cell responses to AZD1222 COVID-19 vaccine. The method was immunoSEQ multiplex PCR; TCRdb's version includes in-frame clones alone and lacks a portion of them. The sample yields some 190,000 clones, 90% to 95% seen once. The sequences come from peripheral blood, collected 28 days after the second AZD1222 dose. These receptors all stem from an adult who received the AZD1222 COVID-19 vaccine. Each CDR3 is given with its conserved first and last residue. The D gene is left open where the match is weak.

TRBJ2-1 | TRBD1 | TRBV10-1 | CASLEGAGDFNEQFF | TGCGCCAGCTTAGAGGGGGCAGGGGATTTCAATGAGCAGTTCTTC
TRBJ2-7 | TRBD1 | TRBV7-2 | CASSIQDRVGEQYF | TGTGCCAGCAGCATACAGGACAGGGTAGGGGAGCAGTACTTC
TRBJ1-5 | - | TRBV9 | CASSLDSNQPQHF | TGTGCCAGCAGCCTAGATAGCAATCAGCCCCAGCATTTT
TRBJ1-1 | - | TRBV5-1 | CASSFPNGRTEAFF | TGCGCCAGCAGTTTTCCAAATGGGCGGACTGAAGCTTTCTTT
TRBJ1-1 | - | TRBV5-5 | CASSSAGTGMFEAFF | TGTGCCAGCAGCTCCGCGGGGACGGGGATGTTTGAAGCTTTCTTT
TRBJ1-1 | - | TRBV6-5 | CATRRMNTEAFF | TGTGCCACCCGACGGATGAACACTGAAGCTTTCTTT
TRBJ1-3 | - | TRBV5-6 | CASSFRRTGTIYF | TGTGCCAGCAGCTTCCGACGGACGGGTACCATATATTTT
TRBJ1-2 | TRBD1 | TRBV7-8 | CASSSETGRDGYTF | TGTGCCAGCAGCTCGGAGACAGGGAGAGATGGCTACACCTTC
TRBJ1-4 | - | TRBV7-9 | CASSSNLRGTTNEKLFF | TGTGCCAGCAGCTCTAACCTACGGGGCACAACTAATGAAAAACTGTTTTTT
TRBJ1-1 | - | TRBV5-1 | CASSFTLANTEAFF | TGCGCCAGCAGCTTTACTCTAGCGAACACTGAAGCTTTCTTT
TRBJ1-1 | - | TRBV9 | CASSFFWNTEAFF | TGTGCCAGCAGCTTTTTCTGGAACACTGAAGCTTTCTTT